The 6 T cell receptor beta chains below all came from one sample that was sequenced in a study of blood T cell repertoires in COVID-19 (dated by TCRdb to 2020 to 2021). The library was obtained by the immunoSEQ multiplex PCR assay. The table was pulled from immuneACCESS by TCRdb, which kept in-frame rearrangements only. Such tables lose some clones; where checked, under half of the loss comes from unresolved V genes, and the rest has no known cause. This sample holds roughly 250,000 clones; 85% to 90% were observed only once. The top ten constitute around 0.84% of the sample. The specimen sequenced was peripheral blood. These receptors originate from a man aged 30-40 years with acute or convalescent COVID-19.

Here the CDR3 DNA reads TGCGCCAGCAGCCAAGAGCCAGGTAGACTAGCGGGATACAATGAGCAGTTCTTC. It encodes CASSQEPGRLAGYNEQFF. This rearrangement joins TRBV4-1 to TRBJ2-1; the match to TRBD2 covers 11 bases. The length of the CDR3 is 18 residues. CDR1 and CDR2 from the germline V gene are MGHRA and YSYEKL. V lost 0 bases and J lost 4; bases outside the gene matches: 8.

V is TRBV6-5 and J is TRBJ2-7; TRBD1 matches at 7 bases. CDR1 MNHEY and CDR2 SVGAGI come from the germline V gene. The CDR3 consists of 13 residues. V shed 5 bases, J shed 4 bases, and the junction held 5 bases outside the gene matches. As DNA, the CDR3 is TGTGCCAGCAGTCCGGGACAGCCATACGAGCAGTACTTC. As protein: CASSPGQPYEQYF.

The genes are TRBV28 and TRBJ1-5; 8 bases match TRBD1. The germline gives CDR1 MDHEN, CDR2 SYDVKM. The V and J ends lost 4 bases and 7 bases, in that order; junction bases with no gene match: 9. The CDR3 loop spans 15 amino acids. Here the CDR3 DNA reads TGTGCCAGCAGTTCCCCTGACAGGGGAGACCAGCCCCAGCATTTT. Protein product: CASSSPDRGDQPQHF.

The chain's CDR3 is CASSLDGDKSAPLHF. The CDR3 coding sequence is TGCGCCAGCAGCTTGGATGGGGACAAGTCTGCACCCCTCCACTTT. The rearrangement joins TRBV5-1 to TRBJ1-6; TRBD1 is a possible D gene (6 bases). Germline assignment: CDR1 SGHRS and CDR2 YFSETQ. The CDR3 consists of 15 residues. Trimming removed 0 bases at V and 11 bases at J, with 15 bases between.

The CDR3 here is CAWSQARPPDLAITDTQYF. As DNA, the CDR3 is TGTGCCTGGAGTCAAGCTCGCCCACCCGACCTAGCAATCACAGATACGCAGTATTTT. The rearrangement joins TRBV30 to TRBJ2-3; D is perhaps TRBD2 (5 bases). With 2 bases removed from V and 2 bases from J, the gap between germline ends came to 26 bases. CDR3 length: 19 residues. Germline V gene lookup returns CDR1 GTSNPN and CDR2 SVGIG (reference sequence).

The chain has TRBV7-9 and TRBJ2-5; 7 bases agree with TRBD1. Germline assignment: CDR1 SEHNR and CDR2 FQNEAQ (reference sequence). Trimming at V came to 1 base and at J to 4 bases, leaving 3 bases not matched to a gene. CDR3 length: 14 amino acids. The CDR3 DNA reads as TGTGCCAGCAGCTTAGTGGGACAGCTAGAGACCCAGTACTTC. Translated, it gives CASSLVGQLETQYF.